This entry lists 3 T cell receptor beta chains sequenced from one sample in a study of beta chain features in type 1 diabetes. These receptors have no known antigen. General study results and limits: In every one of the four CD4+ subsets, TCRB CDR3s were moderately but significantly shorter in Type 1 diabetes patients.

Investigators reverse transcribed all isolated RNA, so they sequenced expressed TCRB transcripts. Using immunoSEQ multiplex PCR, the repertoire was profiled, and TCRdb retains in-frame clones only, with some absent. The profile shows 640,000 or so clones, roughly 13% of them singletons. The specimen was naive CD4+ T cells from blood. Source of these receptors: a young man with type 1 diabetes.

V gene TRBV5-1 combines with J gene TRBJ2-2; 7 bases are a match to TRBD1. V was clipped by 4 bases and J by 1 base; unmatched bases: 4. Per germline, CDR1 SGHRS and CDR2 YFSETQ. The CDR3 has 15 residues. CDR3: CASSRRTGNTGELFF. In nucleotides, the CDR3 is TGCGCCAGCAGCCGTCGGACAGGGAACACCGGGGAGCTGTTTTTT.

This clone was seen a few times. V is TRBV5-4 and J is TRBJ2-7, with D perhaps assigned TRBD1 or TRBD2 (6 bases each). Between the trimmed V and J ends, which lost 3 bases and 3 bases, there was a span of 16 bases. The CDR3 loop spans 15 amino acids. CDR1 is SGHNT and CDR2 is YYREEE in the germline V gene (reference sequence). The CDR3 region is CASSSRRGSDYEQYF. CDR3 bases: TGTGCCAGCAGCTCCCGGAGGGGGAGTGACTACGAGCAGTACTTC.

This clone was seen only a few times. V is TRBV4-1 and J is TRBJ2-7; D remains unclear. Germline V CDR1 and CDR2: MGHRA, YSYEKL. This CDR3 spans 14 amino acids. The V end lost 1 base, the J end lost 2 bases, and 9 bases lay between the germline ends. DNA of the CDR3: TGCGCCAGCAGCCAAGTCGGCAGGACCTACGAGCAGTACTTC. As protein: CASSQVGRTYEQYF.